Listed here are 23 T cell receptor beta chains from one sample, sequenced in a study of cytomegalovirus exposure and HLA in healthy donors. The PCR made use of 60 Vbeta and 13 Jbeta primers. Libraries were prepared by immunoSEQ multiplex PCR; TCRdb keeps only in-frame clonotypes and omits some of them. The sample lists about 190,000 clones, approximately 84% occurring once. The sequencing input was PBMCs. These receptors originate from a boy between 10 and 17 years old in good health and CMV-seronegative.

The chain uses TRBV6-6 and TRBJ1-4; 9 nucleotides agree with TRBD1. V trimming: 6 bases; J trimming: 10 bases; junction bases outside the gene matches: 9. From germline, CDR1 is MNHNY and CDR2 SVGAGI (reference sequence). The CDR3 is 14 residues long. The CDR3 nucleotides are TGTGCCAGCAGCACTGGACAGGGGATCGTAAAACTGTTTTTT. This gives the protein CASSTGQGIVKLFF.

Only one count was recorded for this clone. V is TRBV25-1 and J is TRBJ2-5; maybe TRBD1 (5 bases). Trimming took 2 bases from V and 5 from J, leaving 12 bases between them. The CDR3 sequence is 14 residues long. Germline V gene data show CDR1 as MGHDK and CDR2 as SYGVNS. CDR3 nucleotides: TGTGCCAGCAGTGAAATGGCCTCAGGGGAGACCCAGTACTTC. Protein sequence: CASSEMASGETQYF.

The J gene is TRBJ2-7, the V gene TRBV11-2; possibly TRBD1 for D (5 bases). Between the trimmed V and J ends, which lost 0 bases and 0 bases, there was a span of 9 bases. Germline loops: CDR1 SGHAT, CDR2 FQNNGV. The CDR3 extends over 15 amino acids. Here the CDR3 reads CASSLDYRSSYEQYF. The CDR3 DNA reads TGTGCCAGCAGCTTAGATTACAGGAGCTCCTACGAGCAGTACTTC.

J is TRBJ1-3 and V is TRBV5-4; D call uncertain. Trimming shortened V by 2 bases and J by 0 bases, and 12 bases separated the two germline ends. This CDR3 comprises 16 residues. Per germline, CDR1 SGHNT and CDR2 YYREEE (reference sequence). As DNA, the CDR3 is TGTGCCAGCAGCTTAGGAGGACCCTACTCTGGAAACACCATATATTTT. This translates into CASSLGGPYSGNTIYF. Together with reference TRBV5-4 and TRBJ1-3, the CDR3 gives the full variable domain: ETGVTQSPTHLIKTRGQQVTLRCSSQSGHNTVSWYQQALGQGPQFIFQYYREEENGRGNFPPRFSGLQFPNYSSELNVNALELDDSALYLCASSLGGPYSGNTIYFGEGSWLTVV.

The V and J genes are TRBV6-5 and TRBJ2-3, with D possibly TRBD1 on 5 matching bases. CDR3 length equals 15 residues. CDR1 MNHEY and CDR2 SVGAGI come from the germline V gene. V lost 2 bases and J 0 bases, leaving 9 bases between the germline ends. The DNA of the CDR3 is TGTGCCAGCAGTTACAGGGGTACTAGCACAGATACGCAGTATTTT. The encoded protein is CASSYRGTSTDTQYF.

The chain combines TRBV9 with TRBJ2-3, with 10 bases matching TRBD2. Germline values: CDR1 SGDLS, CDR2 YYNGEE. The CDR3 runs 16 residues. V lost 4 bases, J lost 1 base, and 6 bases stayed unmatched. The CDR3 region is CASSPGLAGGTDTQYF. The CDR3 DNA reads as TGTGCCAGCAGCCCCGGGCTAGCGGGGGGCACAGATACGCAGTATTTT.

The CDR3 reads CASSAREGGELFF. DNA of the CDR3: TGTGCCAGCAGTGCCCGTGAGGGCGGGGAGCTGTTTTTT. V usage is TRBV2 and J usage is TRBJ2-2; D may be TRBD2 (5 bases). Trimming cost V 4 bases and J 7 bases, with 10 bases left between them. Germline V lookup: CDR1 SNHLY, CDR2 FYNNEI. This CDR3 is 13 amino acids long.

This sequence joins TRBV19 and TRBJ1-4; tentative D call: TRBD1 (5 bases). The germline V gene encodes CDR1 LNHDA and CDR2 SQIVND (reference sequence). The CDR3 extends over 14 amino acids. Deletions cut 4 bases from V and 8 bases from J, with 14 bases between. The CDR3 region has the DNA TGTGCCAGTAGTACTACAGGACGGGGGGAAAAACTGTTTTTT. This gives the protein CASSTTGRGEKLFF.

The gene calls are TRBV28 and TRBJ2-3; 7 nucleotides line up with TRBD2. V trimming: 8 bases; J trimming: 2 bases; junction bases outside the gene matches: 7. Germline V lookup: CDR1 MDHEN, CDR2 SYDVKM. The CDR3 length is 14 residues. DNA of the CDR3: TGTGCCAGCTTATCTAGCGGAGCCACAGATACGCAGTATTTT. Protein sequence: CASLSSGATDTQYF.

This clone appeared a few times. The chain combines TRBV5-4 with TRBJ1-1; D call uncertain. This CDR3 comprises 11 residues. The germline V and J ends were trimmed by 4 bases and 1 base, with 2 bases remaining between them. The germline V gene encodes CDR1 SGHNT and CDR2 YYREEE (reference sequence). Written as DNA, the CDR3 is TGTGCCAGCAGCCGGAACACTGAAGCTTTCTTT. As protein: CASSRNTEAFF.

The rearrangement links TRBV5-6 to TRBJ1-2; TRBD1 might be the D (6 bases). The germline V gene has CDR1 SGHDT and CDR2 YYEEEE. V lost 0 bases to trimming and J lost 8 bases, with 17 bases between them. The CDR3 runs to 15 residues. CDR3 coding DNA: TGTGCCAGCAGCTTGGGGGTACAGGGCCGACAAGGCTACACCTTC. Its protein product is CASSLGVQGRQGYTF.

V is TRBV30 and J is TRBJ1-5; no definite D call. The germline gives CDR1 GTSNPN, CDR2 SVGIG (reference sequence). V lost 2 bases and J 11 bases, leaving 10 bases between the germline ends. The CDR3 sequence is 11 residues long. The CDR3 loop reads CAWSTGDSQHF. In DNA, the CDR3 is TGTGCCTGGAGTACCGGCGACTCCCAGCATTTT.

This sequence joins TRBV28 and TRBJ2-3, with TRBD2 matching 11 bases. The CDR3 has 16 residues. With 6 bases clipped from V and 0 bases from J, the junction kept 5 bases outside the gene matches. Germline V gives CDR1 MDHEN, CDR2 SYDVKM. CDR3 bases: TGTGCCAGCAGAGAATGGACTAGCGGGAGCACAGATACGCAGTATTTT. Its translation is CASREWTSGSTDTQYF.

The chain employs TRBV2 and TRBJ1-1, with D tentatively TRBD1 (5 bases). The CDR3 is 13 amino acids. Germline lookup yields CDR1 SNHLY and CDR2 FYNNEI. V dropped 6 bases and J dropped 4 bases, with 12 bases sitting between them. CDR3 residues: CASRREGSTEAFF. DNA of the CDR3: TGTGCCAGCAGGCGGGAGGGGAGCACTGAAGCTTTCTTT.

This clone was recorded once. The chain uses TRBV5-4 and TRBJ1-2; 7 bases agree with TRBD1. In germline, CDR1 is SGHNT, CDR2 YYREEE (reference sequence). The CDR3 is made up of 14 amino acids. The junction had 7 bases not matched to a gene; V was cut back by 4 bases and J by 4 bases. Here the CDR3 reads CASSNTGALYGYTF. In DNA form, the CDR3 reads TGTGCCAGCAGCAACACAGGGGCTCTCTATGGCTACACCTTC.

This chain links TRBV5-1 with TRBJ2-7; TRBD1 matches 9 bases. The V and J ends lost 3 bases and 2 bases, in that order; junction bases with no gene match: 9. The germline V gene encodes CDR1 SGHRS and CDR2 YFSETQ. The CDR3 is made up of 16 amino acids. The CDR3 is CASSSSRGDRAYEQYF. Written as DNA, the CDR3 is TGCGCCAGCAGCTCATCTCGGGGGGACAGGGCCTACGAGCAGTACTTC.

CDR3 sequence reads: CASSYSGRGNYGYTF. CDR3 bases: TGTGCCAGCAGTTACTCAGGGCGGGGTAACTATGGCTACACCTTC. The rearrangement uses TRBV6-6 and TRBJ1-2; no clear D. This CDR3 spans 15 amino acids. Germline V gene sequence: CDR1 MNHNY, CDR2 SVGAGI (reference sequence). Trimming left V 0 bases short and J 1 base short, with 9 bases between.

The rearrangement uses TRBV14 and TRBJ2-7, with 9 bases that match TRBD2. This CDR3 comprises 17 residues. The germline gives CDR1 SGHDN, CDR2 FVKESK. V shed 5 bases, J shed 4 bases, and the junction held 15 bases outside the gene matches. The CDR3, as DNA: TGTGCCAGCAGCGCCCCGCCTTCCGCGGGAGGGCCATACGAGCAGTACTTC. Its translation is CASSAPPSAGGPYEQYF. Based on the CDR3 plus reference TRBV14 and TRBJ2-7, the full variable domain is EAGVTQFPSHSVIEKGQTVTLRCDPISGHDNLYWYRRVMGKEIKFLLHFVKESKQDESGMPNNRFLAERTGGTYSTLKVQPAELEDSGVYFCASSAPPSAGGPYEQYFGPGTRLTVT.

The rearrangement uses TRBV15 and TRBJ2-3; the D gene is possibly TRBD2 (5 bases). V shed 5 bases and J shed 0 bases, with 9 bases lying between them. Germline V gene data show CDR1 as LNHNV and CDR2 as YYDKDF (reference sequence). CDR3 length equals 14 residues. The CDR3 loop is CATSAGGSTDTQYF. The CDR3 DNA sequence: TGTGCCACCAGCGCAGGCGGGAGCACAGATACGCAGTATTTT.

The chain recombines TRBV30 with TRBJ2-1; 7 bases agree with TRBD2. Germline assignment: CDR1 GTSNPN and CDR2 SVGIG (reference sequence). This CDR3 spans 15 amino acids. Unmatched junction bases numbered 6, after V lost 0 bases and J lost 4 bases. This CDR3 reads CAWSVLAGVYNEQFF. CDR3 bases: TGTGCCTGGAGTGTACTCGCGGGGGTATACAATGAGCAGTTCTTC.

V is TRBV4-2 and J is TRBJ1-1; D is unresolved. Germline V gives CDR1 LGHNA, CDR2 YNFKEQ. This CDR3 comprises 14 residues. The V end was cut by 1 base, the J end by 3 bases, with 9 bases between. This CDR3 reads CASSQAGIDTEAFF. CDR3 nucleotides: TGTGCCAGCAGCCAAGCGGGTATTGACACTGAAGCTTTCTTT.

Only a few counts were recorded for this clone. The chain has TRBV4-1 and TRBJ1-5, with D possibly being TRBD1 (6 bases). CDR1 and CDR2 from the germline V gene are MGHRA and YSYEKL. V shed 0 bases and J shed 7 bases, with 16 bases lying between them. This CDR3 has 16 residues. CDR3 region: CASSQDLMGAGQPQHF. The CDR3 nucleotides are TGCGCCAGCAGCCAAGATCTTATGGGGGCGGGCCAGCCCCAGCATTTT.

The chain joins TRBV28 to TRBJ1-2; D ambiguous. V was trimmed by 8 bases and J by 4 bases, leaving 8 bases between them. This CDR3 is built from 11 residues. Germline V gene sequence: CDR1 MDHEN, CDR2 SYDVKM. The CDR3 sequence is CASSGSYGYTF. The CDR3 DNA reads TGTGCCAGCTCGGGTTCCTATGGCTACACCTTC.